This T cell receptor beta chain appears in the sequencing data of a study of blood T cell repertoires in COVID-19. Sequencing was performed with immunoSEQ multiplex PCR; in TCRdb, only in-frame clones are kept and a portion is missing. The sample contains over 85,000 clones, 85% to 90% of which appear only once. Germline V gene sequence: CDR1 SGHRS, CDR2 YFSETQ. This CDR3 spans 16 amino acids. The V and J ends lost 4 bases and 2 bases, in that order; junction bases with no gene match: 7. The clonotype was recovered from a woman aged 70-85 years with acute or convalescent COVID-19. The V call is TRBV5-1, the J call TRBJ2-3; 10 nucleotides match TRBD2. The sequenced material came from peripheral blood. The CDR3 protein is CASSEGLAEYTDTQYF. In nucleotides, the CDR3 is TGCGCCAGCAGCGAAGGACTAGCGGAGTACACAGATACGCAGTATTTT. Filled out from reference TRBV5-1 and TRBJ2-3, the complete variable domain reads KAGVTQTPRYLIKTRGQQVTLSCSPISGHRSVSWYQQTPGQGLQFLFEYFSETQRNKGNFPGRFSGRQFSNSRSEMNVSTLELGDSALYLCASSEGLAEYTDTQYFGPGTRLTVL.